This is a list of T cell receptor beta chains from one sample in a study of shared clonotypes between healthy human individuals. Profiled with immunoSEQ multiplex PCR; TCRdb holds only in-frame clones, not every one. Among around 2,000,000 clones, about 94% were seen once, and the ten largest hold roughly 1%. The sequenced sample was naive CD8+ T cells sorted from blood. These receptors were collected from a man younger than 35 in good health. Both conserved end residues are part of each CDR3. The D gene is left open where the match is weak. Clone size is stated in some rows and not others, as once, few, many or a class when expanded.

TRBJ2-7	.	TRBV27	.	CASSSLAGIDYEQYF	TGTGCCAGCAGTTCCCTGGCAGGGATAGACTACGAGCAGTACTTC
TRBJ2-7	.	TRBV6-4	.	CASSVAGSEQYF	TGTGCCAGCAGTGTTGCCGGCTCCGAGCAGTACTTC
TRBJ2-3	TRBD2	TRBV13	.	CASSFSGESTDTQYF	TGTGCCAGCAGCTTTAGCGGGGAGAGCACAGATACGCAGTATTTT
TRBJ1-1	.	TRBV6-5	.	CASSSWTVNTEAFF	TGTGCCAGCAGTTCGTGGACAGTGAACACTGAAGCTTTCTTT
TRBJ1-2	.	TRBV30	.	CAWSGAGDYGYTF	TGTGCCTGGAGTGGGGCAGGGGACTATGGCTACACCTTC
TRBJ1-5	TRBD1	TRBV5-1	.	CASSLRGTGDQPQHF	TGCGCCAGCAGCTTGAGAGGGACAGGGGATCAGCCCCAGCATTTT
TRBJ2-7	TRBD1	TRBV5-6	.	CASSLNRQGSYEQYF	TGTGCCAGCAGCTTGAATCGACAGGGGTCCTACGAGCAGTACTTC
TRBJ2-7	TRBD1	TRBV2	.	CASSDGTGKFSEQYF	TGTGCCAGCAGTGACGGGACAGGGAAGTTTTCCGAGCAGTACTTC
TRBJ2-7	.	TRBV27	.	CASTGRKFGIYEQYF	TGTGCCAGCACCGGGCGGAAATTCGGAATTTACGAGCAGTACTTC
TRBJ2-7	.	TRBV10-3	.	CAIKGNSSYEQYF	TGTGCCATCAAGGGAAATAGCTCCTACGAGCAGTACTTC
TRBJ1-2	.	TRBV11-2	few	CASSRDDSPGYTF	TGTGCCAGCAGCCGTGACGACTCCCCGGGCTACACCTTC
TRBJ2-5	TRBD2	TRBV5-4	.	CASSFWVDGGETQYF	TGTGCCAGCAGCTTTTGGGTGGACGGGGGGGAGACCCAGTACTTC
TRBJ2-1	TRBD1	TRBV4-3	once	CASSPTGLGNEQFF	TGCGCCAGCAGCCCGACAGGGCTAGGCAATGAGCAGTTCTTC
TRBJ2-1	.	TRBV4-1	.	CASSQDQWSMAYNEQFF	TGCGCCAGCAGCCAAGATCAGTGGTCGATGGCCTACAATGAGCAGTTCTTC
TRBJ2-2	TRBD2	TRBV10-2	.	CASELESGGSSTGELFF	TGCGCCAGCGAGCTCGAGTCGGGAGGGTCCTCCACCGGGGAGCTGTTTTTT
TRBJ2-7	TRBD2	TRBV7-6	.	CASSFGGVNYEQYF	TGTGCCAGCAGCTTTGGGGGGGTAAACTACGAGCAGTACTTC
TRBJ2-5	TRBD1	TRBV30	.	CAWSALGQNQETQYF	TGTGCCTGGAGTGCCCTGGGACAGAACCAAGAGACCCAGTACTTC
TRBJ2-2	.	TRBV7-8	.	CASSLVNERELFF	TGTGCCAGCAGCTTAGTTAATGAACGGGAGCTGTTTTTT
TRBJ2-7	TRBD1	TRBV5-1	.	CASTLGQDRVGEQYF	TGCGCCAGCACCCTGGGTCAGGACAGGGTGGGAGAGCAGTACTTC
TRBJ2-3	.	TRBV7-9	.	CASSSVDSTDTQYF	TGTGCCAGCAGCTCTGTGGATAGCACAGATACGCAGTATTTT
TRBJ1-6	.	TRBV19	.	CASTPPGRGNSPLHF	TGTGCCAGTACGCCCCCGGGACGGGGGAATTCACCCCTCCACTTT
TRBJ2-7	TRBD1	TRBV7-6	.	CASSPVNPGQGLAYEQYF	TGTGCCAGCAGCCCCGTAAACCCGGGACAGGGGTTGGCCTACGAGCAGTACTTC
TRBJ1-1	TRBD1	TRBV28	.	CASSFQGARTEAFF	TGTGCCAGCAGTTTCCAGGGGGCGAGGACTGAAGCTTTCTTT
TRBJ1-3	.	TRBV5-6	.	CASSLWGAPGNTIYF	TGTGCCAGCAGCTTGTGGGGGGCTCCTGGAAACACCATATATTTT
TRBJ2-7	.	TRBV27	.	CASSPRRTGSYEQYF	TGTGCCAGCAGTCCACGCCGGACGGGCTCCTACGAGCAGTACTTC
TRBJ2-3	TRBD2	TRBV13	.	CASSLGLAGYTDTQYF	TGTGCCAGCAGCTTAGGACTAGCGGGATACACAGATACGCAGTATTTT